The rows below give T cell receptor beta chains drawn from one sample of a study of regulatory T cells in long-lasting Graves disease. TCRdb re-analysed the multiplex PCR reads in MiXCR, keeping a single row per CDR3 protein. Among 620,000 or so distinct CDR3 sequences listed, roughly 16% were seen once. These data were also filed under a second study, of T cells in Graves' hyperthyroidism and ophthalmopathy.

This material consisted of peripheral blood mononuclear cells (PBMCs), taken at new diagnosis, from a patient treated with antithyroid drugs. The receptors here all came from a woman in her 30s with Graves disease. Each CDR3 is given with its conserved first and last residue. The order of the fields is D gene, V gene, J gene, clone size, CDR3 protein, CDR3 DNA. A D gene is named only where the DNA matches it firmly. The listing skips clone size in some rows; elsewhere it reads once, few, many or a size class.

.,TRBV3-1,TRBJ1-3,few,CASSRRRDTYVSGNTIYF,TGTGCCAGCAGCCGGCGCCGGGACACCTACGTCTCTGGAAACACCATATATTTT
.,TRBV10-3,TRBJ2-1,few,CASKAATSFNEQFF,TGTGCCTCGAAAGCTGCCACGTCGTTCAATGAGCAGTTCTTC
.,TRBV7-2,TRBJ1-1,many,CASSAGPNTEAFF,TGTGCCAGCAGCGCGGGACCGAACACTGAAGCTTTCTTT
.,TRBV2,TRBJ1-4,few,CASLSRVTNEKLFF,TGTGCCAGCTTGAGTCGGGTAACTAATGAAAAACTGTTTTTT
TRBD2,TRBV27,TRBJ2-7,.,CASSLIFGTSSSYEQYF,TGTGCCAGCAGTTTAATCTTCGGGACTAGTAGTTCCTACGAGCAGTACTTC
.,TRBV20-1,TRBJ1-6,.,CSATLGGITSPLHF,TGCAGTGCTACCCTTGGGGGCATTACTTCACCCCTCCACTTT
TRBD1,TRBV10-3,TRBJ2-2,many,CATAPGQGASTVTGELFF,TGTGCCACCGCGCCTGGACAGGGGGCATCCACCGTCACCGGGGAGCTGTTTTTT
.,TRBV15,TRBJ2-1,few,CATSSRPGEQFF,TGTGCCACCAGCAGTCGTCCTGGGGAGCAGTTCTTC
.,TRBV3-1,TRBJ2-7,many,CASSQPPLTHEQYF,TGTGCCAGCAGCCAACCGCCCTTGACCCACGAGCAGTACTTC
.,TRBV9,TRBJ1-1,few,CASSVAPDLRQEAFF,TGTGCCAGCAGCGTAGCCCCCGACTTGCGCCAAGAAGCTTTCTTT
.,TRBV6-2/TRBV6-3,TRBJ2-5,.,CASRVQPGKETQYF,TGTGCCAGCAGGGTCCAGCCGGGGAAAGAGACCCAGTACTTC
.,TRBV28,TRBJ1-6,.,CASSPTYRNSPLHF,TGTGCCAGCAGTCCGACCTACCGAAATTCACCCCTCCACTTT
.,TRBV7-2,TRBJ1-5,.,CASSLVGTPQHF,TGTGCCAGCAGCTTAGTGGGGACCCCCCAGCATTTT
TRBD1,TRBV30,TRBJ1-4,few,CAWSVQTDRAQQRPLVF,TGTGCCTGGAGTGTACAGACCGACAGGGCCCAACAACGTCCTTTAGTTTTT
.,TRBV28,TRBJ2-5,few,CASSLRGVTQYF,TGTGCCAGCAGTTTAAGGGGTGTGACCCAGTACTTC
.,TRBV28,TRBJ1-5,many,CASSFRVAQPQHF,TGTGCCAGCAGTTTCAGGGTTGCTCAGCCCCAGCATTTT
TRBD2,TRBV28,TRBJ2-7,many,CASSWGTSGVAVYF,TGTGCCAGCAGTTGGGGGACTAGCGGGGTGGCAGTTTACTTC
.,TRBV6-1,TRBJ1-2,many,CAITSGVLIEYGYTF,TGTGCCATTACCTCGGGGGTACTAATTGAATATGGCTACACCTTC
.,TRBV19,TRBJ1-1,.,CASFSPPGTEAFF,TGTGCCAGTTTCTCGCCTCCAGGGACTGAAGCTTTCTTT
.,TRBV12-3/TRBV12-4,TRBJ2-7,many,CASSLGQREYEQYF,TGTGCCAGCAGTCTGGGACAGCGGGAGTACGAGCAGTACTTC
.,TRBV30,TRBJ1-2,few,CAWRARWEGAQGYTF,TGTGCCTGGAGGGCTCGATGGGAAGGGGCGCAGGGCTACACCTTC
.,TRBV5-6,TRBJ1-1,few,CASSLEFSVNTEAFF,TGTGCCAGCAGCTTGGAATTTTCGGTAAACACTGAAGCTTTCTTT
.,TRBV20-1,TRBJ2-7,many,CSGVPPETYEQYF,TGCAGTGGCGTCCCCCCGGAAACCTACGAGCAGTACTTC
.,TRBV27,TRBJ2-5,many,CASRSAGEETQYF,TGTGCCAGCAGATCAGCGGGCGAAGAGACCCAGTACTTC
.,TRBV30,TRBJ1-1,.,CAWAGGETEAFF,TGTGCCTGGGCAGGCGGGGAAACTGAAGCTTTCTTT
TRBD2,TRBV3-1,TRBJ2-7,.,CASSQVASGSYEQYF,TGTGCCAGCAGCCAAGTCGCTAGCGGGTCCTACGAGCAGTACTTC
.,TRBV3-1,TRBJ2-7,few,CASNKGGEQYF,TGTGCCAGCAACAAAGGGGGCGAGCAGTACTTC
TRBD2,TRBV6-2/TRBV6-3,TRBJ2-1,many,CASTSQEGRVEQFF,TGTGCCAGCACTTCGCAGGAAGGGAGGGTGGAGCAGTTCTTC
.,TRBV19,TRBJ1-4,.,CASLDGGATNEKLFF,TGTGCCAGTCTAGATGGGGGGGCGACTAATGAAAAACTGTTTTTT
.,TRBV9,TRBJ2-7,.,CASGGTSSYEQYF,TGTGCCAGCGGGGGGACGAGCTCCTACGAGCAGTACTTC
TRBD1,TRBV5-1,TRBJ2-2,.,CASIGLTGVDTGELFF,TGCGCCAGCATCGGCCTGACAGGGGTGGACACCGGGGAGCTGTTTTTT
.,TRBV29-1,TRBJ2-3,.,CSVAIAVATDTQYF,TGCAGCGTTGCTATAGCGGTAGCCACAGATACGCAGTATTTT
.,TRBV12-3/TRBV12-4,TRBJ1-5,many,CASSPPFGGGNQPQHF,TGTGCCAGCAGTCCCCCGTTCGGGGGAGGCAATCAGCCCCAGCATTTT
.,TRBV11-2,TRBJ2-5,many,CASSTRTGGETQYF,TGTGCCAGCAGCACCCGGACAGGAGGGGAGACCCAGTACTTC
.,TRBV6-1,TRBJ1-2,few,CASSEDGNYGYTF,TGTGCCAGCAGTGAAGACGGCAACTATGGCTACACCTTC
.,TRBV20-1,TRBJ1-5,few,CSADSGGSQHF,TGCAGTGCTGACTCGGGGGGATCCCAGCATTTT
TRBD1,TRBV3-1,TRBJ1-2,many,CASSQGTGGKYGYTF,TGTGCCAGCAGCCAAGGGACAGGCGGAAAGTATGGCTACACCTTC
.,TRBV5-5,TRBJ2-2,.,CASSQDPGSDTGELFF,TGCGCCAGCAGCCAAGATCCGGGGTCGGACACCGGGGAGCTGTTTTTT
.,TRBV20-1,TRBJ2-2,.,CSALVPMGAGELFF,TGCAGTGCCCTTGTCCCAATGGGTGCCGGGGAGCTGTTTTTT
TRBD2,TRBV20-1,TRBJ2-2,few,CSASVLLAGTNTGELFF,TGCAGTGCTAGTGTCTTGTTAGCGGGAACGAACACCGGGGAGCTGTTTTTT
.,TRBV7-9,TRBJ2-3,.,CASSLRTTATDTQYF,TGTGCCAGCAGCTTAAGGACTACCGCCACAGATACGCAGTATTTT
.,TRBV12-3/TRBV12-4,TRBJ1-1,many,CASRIQGAGSEAFF,TGTGCCAGCAGGATACAGGGCGCGGGTTCTGAAGCTTTCTTT
TRBD1,TRBV27,TRBJ2-2,few,CASSSIRDRAETGELFF,TGTGCCAGCAGTTCCATTCGGGACAGAGCGGAGACCGGGGAGCTGTTTTTT
.,TRBV5-1,TRBJ2-2,.,CASTHGSTQGNVGELFF,TGCGCCAGCACCCATGGGAGTACGCAGGGTAACGTCGGGGAGCTGTTTTTT
.,TRBV27,TRBJ2-1,.,CASSHYPGDEQFF,TGTGCCAGCAGCCATTATCCGGGAGATGAGCAGTTCTTC
.,TRBV28,TRBJ2-7,few,CASSLFVGREYEQYF,TGTGCCAGCAGTTTATTCGTAGGCCGAGAGTACGAGCAGTACTTC
.,TRBV9,TRBJ1-2,few,CASSPGVGDDYGYTF,TGTGCCAGCAGCCCGGGAGTGGGCGATGACTATGGTTACACCTTC
.,TRBV12-5,TRBJ2-3,.,CASGLGSSTDTQYF,TGTGCTAGTGGTTTGGGCTCGAGCACAGATACGCAGTATTTT
.,TRBV20-1,TRBJ2-1,.,CSARSNPQAPRGPWRGGYNEQFF,TGCAGTGCTAGGTCAAATCCCCAGGCCCCCCGCGGCCCATGGAGGGGGGGGTACAATGAGCAGTTCTTC
.,TRBV7-9,TRBJ1-2,.,CASSHPSRPGRGYTF,TGTGCCAGCAGCCACCCGTCCCGGCCAGGGCGCGGCTACACCTTC
TRBD1,TRBV19,TRBJ2-1,many,CASRDGTGGYNEQFF,TGTGCCAGTAGGGACGGGACAGGGGGATACAATGAGCAGTTCTTC
TRBD2,TRBV7-3,TRBJ2-2,few,CASSLGGQREGRYGELFF,TGTGCCAGCAGCTTAGGGGGACAGCGGGAGGGCCGTTACGGGGAGCTGTTTTTT
.,TRBV12-5,TRBJ2-2,.,CASGLAFAGELFF,TGTGCTAGTGGTTTGGCCTTTGCCGGGGAGCTGTTTTTT